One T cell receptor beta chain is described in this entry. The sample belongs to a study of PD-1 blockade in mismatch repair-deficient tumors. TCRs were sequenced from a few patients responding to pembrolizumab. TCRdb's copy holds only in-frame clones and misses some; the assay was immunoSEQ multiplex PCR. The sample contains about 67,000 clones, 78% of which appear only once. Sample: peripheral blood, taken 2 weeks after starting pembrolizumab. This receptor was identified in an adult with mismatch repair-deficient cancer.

CDR3 DNA: TGTGCCATCAGTCAGGACAGAAACTATGGCTACACCTTC. Protein sequence: CAISQDRNYGYTF. This rearrangement joins TRBV10-3 to TRBJ1-2; maybe TRBD1 (6 bases). The CDR3 is made up of 13 amino acids. V was cut by 5 bases and J by 2 bases, with 9 bases left in between. Germline V CDR1 and CDR2: ENHRY, SYGVKD.